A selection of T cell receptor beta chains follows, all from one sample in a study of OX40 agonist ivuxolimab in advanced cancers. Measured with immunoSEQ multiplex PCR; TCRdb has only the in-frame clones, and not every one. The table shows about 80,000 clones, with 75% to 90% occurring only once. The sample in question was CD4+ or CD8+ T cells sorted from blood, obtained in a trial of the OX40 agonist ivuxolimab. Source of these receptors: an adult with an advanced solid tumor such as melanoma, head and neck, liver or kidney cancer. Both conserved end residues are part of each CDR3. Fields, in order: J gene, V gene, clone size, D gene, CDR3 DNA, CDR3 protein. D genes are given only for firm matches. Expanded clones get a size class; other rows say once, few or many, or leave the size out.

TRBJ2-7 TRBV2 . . TGTGCCAGCACCCCTGTGAGCTCGGCGTACGAGCAGTACTTC CASTPVSSAYEQYF
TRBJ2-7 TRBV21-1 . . TGTGCCAGCAGCACAACAGGGCTCTCCTACGAGCAGTACTTC CASSTTGLSYEQYF
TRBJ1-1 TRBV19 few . TGTGCCAGTCTGGGGCTTGCATTCATGAACACTGAAGCTTTCTTT CASLGLAFMNTEAFF
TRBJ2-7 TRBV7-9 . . TGTGCCAGCAGCTTAGTGGCACAGGTCTCCGAGCAGTACTTC CASSLVAQVSEQYF
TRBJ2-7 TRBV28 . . TGTGCCAGCACCCTTGGGGTCAGGGGCTACGAGCAGTACTTC CASTLGVRGYEQYF
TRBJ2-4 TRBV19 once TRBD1 TGTGCCAGTAGTATAGATCTGGGACAGGGCGGGTTAATCAAAAACATTCAGTACTTC CASSIDLGQGGLIKNIQYF
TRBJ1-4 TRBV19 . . TGTGCCAGTAGTATACGGGTCTCAGATGAAAAACTGTTTTTT CASSIRVSDEKLFF
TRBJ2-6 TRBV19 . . TGTGCCAGTAGTATTTCGGTCGGGGGCACTGGGGCCAACGTCCTGACTTTC CASSISVGGTGANVLTF
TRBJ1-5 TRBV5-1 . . TGCGCCAGCCGGGGGAACAGTAATCGGCCCCAGCATTTT CASRGNSNRPQHF
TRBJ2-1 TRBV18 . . TGTGCCAGCTCACCACAGCCCTCCAATGAGCAGTTCTTC CASSPQPSNEQFF
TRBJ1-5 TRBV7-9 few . TGTGCCAGCAGCTCCACACAGGGATCCCAGCATTTT CASSSTQGSQHF
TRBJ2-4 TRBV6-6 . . TGTGCCAGCAGGCCGGGGAACCTAGCCAAAAACATTCAGTACTTC CASRPGNLAKNIQYF
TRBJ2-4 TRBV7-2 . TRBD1 TGTGCCAGCAACGAGGGGGCGCAAAACATTCAGTACTTC CASNEGAQNIQYF
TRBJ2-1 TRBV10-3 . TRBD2 TGTGCCATCAGCGGGACTAGCGGGAGCTCCTACAATGAGCAGTTCTTC CAISGTSGSSYNEQFF
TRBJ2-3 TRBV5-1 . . TGCGCCAGCAGCTTTGGGGCCGGGACCGGCACAGATACGCAGTATTTT CASSFGAGTGTDTQYF
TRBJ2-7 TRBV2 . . TGTGCCAGCAGCTTGGGGCGCCTTTACGAGCAGTACTTC CASSLGRLYEQYF
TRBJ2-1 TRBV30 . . TGTGCCTGGAAAGAAGGCTTCTACAATGAGCAGTTCTTC CAWKEGFYNEQFF
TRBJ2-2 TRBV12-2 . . TGTGCAAGTCGCTCGGGACTAGCGGGGGGGCGGCGCACCGGGGAGCTGTTTTTT CASRSGLAGGRRTGELFF
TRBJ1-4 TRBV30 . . TGTGCCTGGAGACTAGGACAAAGAATAACTAATGAAAAACTGTTTTTT CAWRLGQRITNEKLFF
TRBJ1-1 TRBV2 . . TGTGCCAGCAGCTTAGGGGTGTCTACTGAAGCTTTCTTT CASSLGVSTEAFF
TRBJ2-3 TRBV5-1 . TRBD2 TGCGCCAGCAGCTTGGGAACTAGCGGCACTAGCACAGATACGCAGTATTTT CASSLGTSGTSTDTQYF
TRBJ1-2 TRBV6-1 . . TGTGCCAGCAGCCCCTCAACCCCTTATGGCTACACCTTC CASSPSTPYGYTF
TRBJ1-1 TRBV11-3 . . TGTGCCAGCAGTCGTACGGGGGGCACTGAAGCTTTCTTT CASSRTGGTEAFF
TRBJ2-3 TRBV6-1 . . TGTGCCAGCAGTGTGGGAGATACGCAGTATTTT CASSVGDTQYF
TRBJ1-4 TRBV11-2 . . TGTGCCAGCAGCTCAAGGGGTTCGACTAATGAAAAACTGTTTTTT CASSSRGSTNEKLFF
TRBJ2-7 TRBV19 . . TGTGCCAGTAGTACCGGGGACTTGAGCTCCTACGAGCAGTACTTC CASSTGDLSSYEQYF
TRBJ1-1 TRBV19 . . TGTGCCAGTAGTCCTTTAGGGTACACTGAAGCTTTCTTT CASSPLGYTEAFF
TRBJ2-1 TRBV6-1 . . TGTGCCAGCAGTGAAGTTTTGGCGGACAATGAGCAGTTCTTC CASSEVLADNEQFF
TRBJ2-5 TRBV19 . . TGTGCCACCGGACGGTCGGGAGAGACCCAGTACTTC CATGRSGETQYF